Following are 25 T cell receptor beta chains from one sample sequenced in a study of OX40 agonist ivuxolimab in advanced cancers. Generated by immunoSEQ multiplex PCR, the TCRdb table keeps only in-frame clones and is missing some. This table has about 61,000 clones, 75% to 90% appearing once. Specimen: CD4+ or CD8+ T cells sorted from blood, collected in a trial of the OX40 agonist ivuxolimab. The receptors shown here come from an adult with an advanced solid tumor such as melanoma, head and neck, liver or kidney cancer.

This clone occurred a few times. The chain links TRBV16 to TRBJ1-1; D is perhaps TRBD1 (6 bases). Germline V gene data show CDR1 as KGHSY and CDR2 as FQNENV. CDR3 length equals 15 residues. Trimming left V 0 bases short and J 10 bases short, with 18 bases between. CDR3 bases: TGTGCCAGCAGCCAATCATTTGTGACAGGAGGAGGAGCTTTCTTT. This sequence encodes CASSQSFVTGGGAFF.

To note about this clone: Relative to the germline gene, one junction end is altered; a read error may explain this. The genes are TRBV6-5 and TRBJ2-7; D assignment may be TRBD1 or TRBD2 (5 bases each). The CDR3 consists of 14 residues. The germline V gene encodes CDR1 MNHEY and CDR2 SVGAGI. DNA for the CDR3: TGTGCCAGCAGTTCCCTGGGACCCGTCCGGCTTGCGCACTTC. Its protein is CASSSLGPVRLAHF.

The chain's CDR3 is CASSILGGGEKLFF. CDR3 nucleotide sequence: TGTGCCAGTAGTATATTAGGAGGGGGTGAAAAACTGTTTTTT. The chain uses TRBV19 and TRBJ1-4; TRBD1 is a possible D gene (6 bases). V was cut by 2 bases and J by 7 bases, with 11 bases left in between. The CDR3 is 14 amino acids. Germline V lookup: CDR1 LNHDA, CDR2 SQIVND (reference sequence).

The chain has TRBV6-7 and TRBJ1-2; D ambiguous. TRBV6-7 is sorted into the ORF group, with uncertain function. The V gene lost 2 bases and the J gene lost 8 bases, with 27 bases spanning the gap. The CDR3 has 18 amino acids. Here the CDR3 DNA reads TGTGCCAGCAGTTACGATTTACAGTGGGGTGGCGGGCCGGGCGGCTACACCTTC. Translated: CASSYDLQWGGGPGGYTF.

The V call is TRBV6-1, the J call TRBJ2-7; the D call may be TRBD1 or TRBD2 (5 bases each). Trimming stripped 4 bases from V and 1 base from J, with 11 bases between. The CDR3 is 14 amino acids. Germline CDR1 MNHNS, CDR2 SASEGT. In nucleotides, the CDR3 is TGTGCCAGCAGTGCCGGGACGGCTTCCTACGAGCAGTACTTC. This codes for CASSAGTASYEQYF.

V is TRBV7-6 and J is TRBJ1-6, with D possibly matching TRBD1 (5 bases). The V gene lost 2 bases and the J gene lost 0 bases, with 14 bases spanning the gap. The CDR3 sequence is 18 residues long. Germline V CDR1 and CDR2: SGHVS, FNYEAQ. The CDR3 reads CASSLRPGPSSYNSPLHF. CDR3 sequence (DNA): TGTGCCAGCAGCTTAAGACCAGGGCCGAGCTCCTATAATTCACCCCTCCACTTT.

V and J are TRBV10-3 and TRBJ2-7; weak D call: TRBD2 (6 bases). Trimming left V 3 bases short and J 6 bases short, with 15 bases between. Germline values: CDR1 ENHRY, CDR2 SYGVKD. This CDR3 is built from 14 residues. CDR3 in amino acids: CAISEGSGPPEQYF. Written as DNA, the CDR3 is TGTGCCATCAGTGAAGGTAGCGGTCCTCCCGAGCAGTACTTC.

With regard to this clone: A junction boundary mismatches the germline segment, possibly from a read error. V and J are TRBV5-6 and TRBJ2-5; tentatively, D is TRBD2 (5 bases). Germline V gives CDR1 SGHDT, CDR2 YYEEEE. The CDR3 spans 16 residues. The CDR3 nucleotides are TGTGCAAGCAGCTTCCGGACTTCAGTCGTCCAAGAGACCCAGTACTTC. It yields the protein CASSFRTSVVQETQYF.

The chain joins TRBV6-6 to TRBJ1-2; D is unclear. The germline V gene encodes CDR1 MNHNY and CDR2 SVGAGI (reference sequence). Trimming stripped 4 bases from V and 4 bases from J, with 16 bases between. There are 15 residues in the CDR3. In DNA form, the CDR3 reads TGTGCCAGCAGTTCCTCGGACGGGCTGGTCTATGGCTACACCTTC. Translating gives CASSSSDGLVYGYTF.

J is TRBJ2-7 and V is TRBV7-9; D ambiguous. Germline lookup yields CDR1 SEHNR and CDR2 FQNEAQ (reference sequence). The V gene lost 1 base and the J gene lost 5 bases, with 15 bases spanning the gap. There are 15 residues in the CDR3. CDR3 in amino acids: CASSLGPAVGHEQYF. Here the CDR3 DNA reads TGTGCCAGCAGCTTAGGTCCAGCAGTTGGCCACGAGCAGTACTTC. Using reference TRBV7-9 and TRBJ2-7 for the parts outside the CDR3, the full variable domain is DTGVSQNPRHKITKRGQNVTFRCDPISEHNRLYWYRQTLGQGPEFLTYFQNEAQLEKSRLLSDRFSAERPKGSFSTLEIQRTEQGDSAMYLCASSLGPAVGHEQYFGPGTRLTVT.

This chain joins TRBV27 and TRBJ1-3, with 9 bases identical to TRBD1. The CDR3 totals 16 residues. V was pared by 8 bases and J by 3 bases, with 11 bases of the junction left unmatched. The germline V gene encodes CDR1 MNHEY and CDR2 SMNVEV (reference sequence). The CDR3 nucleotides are TGTGCCAGCGGACCTTGGACAGGGGAGCTTGGAAACACCATATATTTT. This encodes CASGPWTGELGNTIYF.

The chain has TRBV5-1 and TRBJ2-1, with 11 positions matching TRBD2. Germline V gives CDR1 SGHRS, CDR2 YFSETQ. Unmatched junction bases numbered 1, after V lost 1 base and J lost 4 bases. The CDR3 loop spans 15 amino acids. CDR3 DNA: TGCGCCAGCAGCTTGCCTAGCGGGGGGTACAATGAGCAGTTCTTC. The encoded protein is CASSLPSGGYNEQFF.

The CDR3 spells CASTGTGNQPQHF. The CDR3 DNA reads TGTGCCAGCACAGGGACAGGGAATCAGCCCCAGCATTTT. The rearrangement links TRBV2 to TRBJ1-5, with 9 bases lining up with TRBD1. Trimming took 7 bases from V and 4 from J; bases not matched to a gene: 2. The CDR3 covers 13 residues. The germline V gene encodes CDR1 SNHLY and CDR2 FYNNEI.

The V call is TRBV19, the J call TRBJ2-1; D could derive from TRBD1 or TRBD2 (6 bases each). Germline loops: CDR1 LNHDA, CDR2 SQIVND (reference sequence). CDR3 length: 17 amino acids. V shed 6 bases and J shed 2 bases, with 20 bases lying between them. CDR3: CASSHTGRMRTYNEQFF. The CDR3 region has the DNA TGTGCCAGTAGCCATACAGGGAGGATGCGGACCTACAATGAGCAGTTCTTC.

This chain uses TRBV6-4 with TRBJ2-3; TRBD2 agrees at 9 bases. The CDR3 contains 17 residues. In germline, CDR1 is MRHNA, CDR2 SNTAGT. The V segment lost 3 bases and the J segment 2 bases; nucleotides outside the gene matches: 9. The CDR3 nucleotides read TGTGCCAGCAGTGAAAGGAGCGGGGGGACACCCACAGATACGCAGTATTTT. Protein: CASSERSGGTPTDTQYF.

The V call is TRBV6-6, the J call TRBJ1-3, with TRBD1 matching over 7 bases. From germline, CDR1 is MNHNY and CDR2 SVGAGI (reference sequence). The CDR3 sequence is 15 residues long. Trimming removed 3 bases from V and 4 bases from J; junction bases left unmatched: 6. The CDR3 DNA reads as TGTGCCAGCAGTTATTTACAGGGGCACGGAAACACCATATATTTT. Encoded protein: CASSYLQGHGNTIYF.

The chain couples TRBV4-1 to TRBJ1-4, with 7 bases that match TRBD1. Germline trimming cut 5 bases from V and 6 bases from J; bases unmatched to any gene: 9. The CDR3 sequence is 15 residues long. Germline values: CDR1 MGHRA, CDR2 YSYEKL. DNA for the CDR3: TGCGCCAGCAGCTCTCTCCAGGGGGGGCATGAAAAACTGTTTTTT. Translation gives CASSSLQGGHEKLFF.

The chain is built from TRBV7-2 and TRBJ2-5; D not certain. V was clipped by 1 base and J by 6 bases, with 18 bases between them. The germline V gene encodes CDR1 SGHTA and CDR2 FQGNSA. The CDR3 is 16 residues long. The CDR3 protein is CASSLESLYVGQTQYF. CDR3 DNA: TGTGCCAGCAGCTTAGAATCCTTATACGTGGGTCAGACCCAGTACTTC.

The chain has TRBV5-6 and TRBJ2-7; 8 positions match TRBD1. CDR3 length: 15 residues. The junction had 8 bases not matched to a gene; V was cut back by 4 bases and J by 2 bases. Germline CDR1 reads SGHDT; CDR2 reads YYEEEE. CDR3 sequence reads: CASSPFQGATYEQYF. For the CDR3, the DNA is TGTGCCAGCAGCCCGTTTCAGGGGGCAACCTACGAGCAGTACTTC.

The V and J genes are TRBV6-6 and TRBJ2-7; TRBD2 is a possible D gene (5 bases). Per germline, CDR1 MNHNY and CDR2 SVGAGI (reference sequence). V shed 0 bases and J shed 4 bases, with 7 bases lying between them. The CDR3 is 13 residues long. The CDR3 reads CASSYSGEYEQYF. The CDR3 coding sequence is TGTGCCAGCAGTTACTCCGGGGAATACGAGCAGTACTTC.

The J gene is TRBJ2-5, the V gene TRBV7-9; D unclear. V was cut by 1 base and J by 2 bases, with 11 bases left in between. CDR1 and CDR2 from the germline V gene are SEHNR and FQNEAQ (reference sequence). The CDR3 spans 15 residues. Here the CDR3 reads CASSLVLAQQETQYF. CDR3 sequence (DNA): TGTGCCAGCAGCTTAGTCTTGGCCCAACAAGAGACCCAGTACTTC.

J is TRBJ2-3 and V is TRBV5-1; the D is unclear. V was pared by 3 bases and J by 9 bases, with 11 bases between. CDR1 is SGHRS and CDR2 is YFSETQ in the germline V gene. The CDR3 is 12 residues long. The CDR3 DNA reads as TGCGCCAGCAGCTCGGAACTTGGGACGCAGTATTTT. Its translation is CASSSELGTQYF. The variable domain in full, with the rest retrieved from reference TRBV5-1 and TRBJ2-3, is KAGVTQTPRYLIKTRGQQVTLSCSPISGHRSVSWYQQTPGQGLQFLFEYFSETQRNKGNFPGRFSGRQFSNSRSEMNVSTLELGDSALYLCASSSELGTQYFGPGTRLTVL.

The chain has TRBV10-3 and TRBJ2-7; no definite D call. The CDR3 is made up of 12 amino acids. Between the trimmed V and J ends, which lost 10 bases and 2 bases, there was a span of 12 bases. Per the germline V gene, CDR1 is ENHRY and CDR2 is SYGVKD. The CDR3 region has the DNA TGTGCCACCCGGCAGGCGACCTACGAGCAGTACTTC. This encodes CATRQATYEQYF.

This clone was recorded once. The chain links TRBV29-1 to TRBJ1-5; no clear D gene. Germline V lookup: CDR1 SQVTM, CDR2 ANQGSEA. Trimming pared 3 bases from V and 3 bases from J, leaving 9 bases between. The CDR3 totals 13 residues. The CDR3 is CSVEVGLNQPQHF. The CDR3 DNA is TGCAGCGTTGAGGTAGGGCTCAATCAGCCCCAGCATTTT.

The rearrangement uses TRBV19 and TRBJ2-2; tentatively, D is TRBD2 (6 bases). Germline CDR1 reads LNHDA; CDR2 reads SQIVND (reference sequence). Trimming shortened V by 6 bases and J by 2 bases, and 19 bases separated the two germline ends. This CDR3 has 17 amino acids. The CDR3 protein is CASRGSGEIRNTGELFF. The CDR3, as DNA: TGTGCCAGTAGAGGTTCGGGGGAAATCCGAAACACCGGGGAGCTGTTTTTT.